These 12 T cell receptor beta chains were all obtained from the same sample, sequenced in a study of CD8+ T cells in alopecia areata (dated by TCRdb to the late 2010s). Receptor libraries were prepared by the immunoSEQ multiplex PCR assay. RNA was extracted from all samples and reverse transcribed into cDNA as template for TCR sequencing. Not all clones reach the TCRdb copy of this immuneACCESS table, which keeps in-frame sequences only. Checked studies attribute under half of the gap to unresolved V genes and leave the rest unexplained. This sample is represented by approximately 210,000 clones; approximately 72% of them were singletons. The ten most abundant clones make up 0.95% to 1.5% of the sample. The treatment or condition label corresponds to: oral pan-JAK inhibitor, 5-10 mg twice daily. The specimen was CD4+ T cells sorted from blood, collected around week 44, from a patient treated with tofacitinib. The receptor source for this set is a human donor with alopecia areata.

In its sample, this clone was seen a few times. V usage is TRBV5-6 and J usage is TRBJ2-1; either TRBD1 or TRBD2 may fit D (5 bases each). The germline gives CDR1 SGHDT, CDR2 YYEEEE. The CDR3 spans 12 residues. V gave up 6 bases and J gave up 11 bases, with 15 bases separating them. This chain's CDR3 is CASTLMWGQQFF. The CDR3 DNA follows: TGTGCCAGCACCCTTATGTGGGGACAGCAGTTCTTC. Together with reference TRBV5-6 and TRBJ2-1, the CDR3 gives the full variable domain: DAGVTQSPTHLIKTRGQQVTLRCSPKSGHDTVSWYQQALGQGPQFIFQYYEEEERQRGNFPDRFSGHQFPNYSSELNVNALLLGDSALYLCASTLMWGQQFFGPGTRLTVL.

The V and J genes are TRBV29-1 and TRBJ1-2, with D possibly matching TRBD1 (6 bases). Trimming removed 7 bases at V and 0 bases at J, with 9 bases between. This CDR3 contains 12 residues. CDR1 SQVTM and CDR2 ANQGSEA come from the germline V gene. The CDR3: CSADSPNYGYTF. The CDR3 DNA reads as TGCAGCGCGGACAGTCCTAACTATGGCTACACCTTC.

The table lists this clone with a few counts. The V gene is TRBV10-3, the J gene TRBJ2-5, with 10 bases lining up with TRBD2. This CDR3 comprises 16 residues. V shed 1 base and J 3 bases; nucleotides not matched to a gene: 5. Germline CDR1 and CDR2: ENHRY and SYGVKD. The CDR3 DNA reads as TGTGCCATCAGTGAGTTGACGGGACTAGCGAAAGAGACCCAGTACTTC. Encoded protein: CAISELTGLAKETQYF.

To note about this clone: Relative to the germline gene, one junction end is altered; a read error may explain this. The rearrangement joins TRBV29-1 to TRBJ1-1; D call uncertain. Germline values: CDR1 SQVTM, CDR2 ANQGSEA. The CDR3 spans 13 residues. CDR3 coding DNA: TGCAGCGTTGGTGCGGCGGGGAACACTGAAGCTTCCTTT. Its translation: CSVGAAGNTEASF.

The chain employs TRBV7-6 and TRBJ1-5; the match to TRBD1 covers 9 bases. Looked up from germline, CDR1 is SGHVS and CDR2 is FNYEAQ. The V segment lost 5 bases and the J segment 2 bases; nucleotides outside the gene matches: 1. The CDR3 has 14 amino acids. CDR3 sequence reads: CASSRTGGNQPQHF. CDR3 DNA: TGTGCCAGCAGCCGGACAGGGGGCAATCAGCCCCAGCATTTT.

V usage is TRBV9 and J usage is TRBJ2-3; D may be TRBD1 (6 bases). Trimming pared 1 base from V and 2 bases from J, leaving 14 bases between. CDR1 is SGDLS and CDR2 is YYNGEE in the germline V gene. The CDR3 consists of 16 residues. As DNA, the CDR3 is TGTGCCAGCAGCGTAACCTCAGGGGCCCCCACAGATACGCAGTATTTT. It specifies CASSVTSGAPTDTQYF.

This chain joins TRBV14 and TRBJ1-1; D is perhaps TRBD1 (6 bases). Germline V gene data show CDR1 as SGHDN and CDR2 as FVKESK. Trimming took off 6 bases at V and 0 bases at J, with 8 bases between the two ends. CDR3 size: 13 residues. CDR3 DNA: TGTGCCAGCAGGGACAGCTTGAACACTGAAGCTTTCTTT. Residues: CASRDSLNTEAFF.

The CDR3 nucleotides read TGTGCCAGCAGTGAACAGGCGAATTCACCCCTCCACTTT. As protein: CASSEQANSPLHF. The chain has TRBV25-1 and TRBJ1-6; D remains ambiguous. The CDR3 is 13 amino acids. The germline gives CDR1 MGHDK, CDR2 SYGVNS. V shed 2 bases and J shed 7 bases, with 6 bases lying between them.

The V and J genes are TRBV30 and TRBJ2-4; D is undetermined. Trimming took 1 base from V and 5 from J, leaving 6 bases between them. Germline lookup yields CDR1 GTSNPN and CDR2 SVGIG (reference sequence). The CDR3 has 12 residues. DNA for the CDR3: TGTGCCTGGAGTGCCGGGCAAAACATTCAGTACTTC. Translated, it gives CAWSAGQNIQYF.

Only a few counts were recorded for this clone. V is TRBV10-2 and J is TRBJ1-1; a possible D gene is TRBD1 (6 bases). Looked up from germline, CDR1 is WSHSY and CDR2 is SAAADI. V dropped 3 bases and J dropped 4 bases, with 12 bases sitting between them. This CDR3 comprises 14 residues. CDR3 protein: CASSDRGSSTEAFF. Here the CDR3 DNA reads TGCGCCAGCAGTGACAGGGGTAGCAGCACTGAAGCTTTCTTT.

CDR3 bases: TGCGCCAGCAGCCAAGAGAGTGCACCTTCCTACGAGCAGTACTTC. Protein sequence: CASSQESAPSYEQYF. J is TRBJ2-7 and V is TRBV4-3, with D unclear. The germline V gene encodes CDR1 LGHNA and CDR2 YSLEER. The CDR3 is 15 residues long. The V end was cut by 0 bases, the J end by 1 base, with 10 bases between.

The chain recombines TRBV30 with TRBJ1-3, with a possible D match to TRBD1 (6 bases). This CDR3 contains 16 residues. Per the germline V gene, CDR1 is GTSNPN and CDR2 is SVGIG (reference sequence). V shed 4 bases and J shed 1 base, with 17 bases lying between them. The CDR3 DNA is TGTGCCTGGACAACAGGGAAGCGGGGGTCTGGAAACACCATATATTTT. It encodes CAWTTGKRGSGNTIYF.